The clone carrying this T cell receptor (beta chain) was recorded at least ten times. This sample was included in a study of prognosis after radiotherapy for stage I lung cancer. Study overall: Approximately 14 of the patients were found to have newly diagnosed primary stage I lung tumors, and about five were living with oligometastatic NSCLC after surgical resection of the primary tumor. Medical inoperability was the status assigned to all non-small cell lung cancer patients. 13 men and more than five women, aged about 53 to 95 and with a median age of around 79 years, made up the patients.

Germline V gives CDR1 SNHLY, CDR2 FYNNEI. The junction had 1 base not matched to a gene; V was cut back by 2 bases and J by 1 base. CDR3 length: 14 residues. Two-round multiplex PCR amplified TCR beta CDR3 from genomic DNA. Initially, in first-round PCR, primers specific to each TRBV and TRBJ gene were used. TCRdb reprocessed the multiplex PCR reads with MiXCR, giving one entry per CDR3 protein. The table includes about 19,000 distinct CDR3 sequences, about 27% detected once. This TCR was sampled from a donor over 45 with non-small cell lung cancer. The gene calls are TRBV2 and TRBJ1-1; TRBD1 matches at 7 bases. The material was PBMCs, obtained before or after stereotactic body radiation therapy (not recorded which). CDR3 loop: CASSERQGNTEAFF. The CDR3 bases are TGTGCCAGCAGTGAACGACAGGGGAACACTGAAGCTTTCTTT.